These T cell receptor beta chains were read from a single sample in a study of blood T cell repertoires in COVID-19. Clones were read by immunoSEQ multiplex PCR, and TCRdb kept only the in-frame ones, dropping some. Of tens of thousands of clones listed, around 84% are singletons. Specimen: peripheral blood. These receptors originate from a man between 70 and 80 years old with active or convalescent COVID-19. The CDR3 runs from the conserved cysteine through the conserved F or W. Some rows mark clone size as missing; the rest say once, few, many or name a class of expanded clone.

size	V	CDR3
-	TRBV5-1	CASSLQGQENNEQFF
-	TRBV6-5	CASSPGQGSQPQHF
-	TRBV24-1	CATSDLSSGSSYNEQFF
-	TRBV6-1	CASSDSGGPNYNEQFF
-	TRBV7-3	CASSLTYPYTEAFF
-	TRBV5-1	CASSGGTGMNTEAFF
-	TRBV2	CASSDRGGNQPQHF
-	TRBV5-1	CASSLQGDKGTDTQYF
-	TRBV5-1	CASSLGTVQETQYF
-	TRBV5-4	CASSSPSQGNTEAFF
-	TRBV9	CASSVGSLSSYNEQFF
-	TRBV18	CASSPFRIEAGELFF
-	TRBV7-9	CASSSPTGGFQEKLFF
-	TRBV6-5	CASTGTVSYEQYF
-	TRBV30	CAWSPRLAGAETQYF
-	TRBV24-1	CATSDSKTVGQPQHF
once	TRBV4-3	CASSQDAQGTQPQHF
-	TRBV19	CASSTPNVGALGGGQPQHF
-	TRBV11-3	CASSLAGLAGFNEQFF
-	TRBV19	CASSKLAGSYNEQFF
once	TRBV19	CASSVPLILDRDTDTQYF
-	TRBV19	CASSILQATGYQPQHF
-	TRBV24-1	CATSGGRGSTNYGYTF
-	TRBV30	CAWSGSGRALF
-	TRBV7-9	CASSPFPGQRYYEQYF
-	TRBV2	CASSEQGIANTGELFF
-	TRBV3-1/TRBV3-2	CASSPDGTGDTQYF
-	TRBV5-6	CASSPVRGQTQYF
-	TRBV2	CASSAQGLVEAFF
-	TRBV2	CASSETRRLREQYF
once	TRBV5-6	CASSGLTGGFYEQYF
-	TRBV7-5	CARRKKQGVSTEAFF
-	TRBV6-1	CASSEGDLSSGNTIYF
-	TRBV5-1	CASSLRAGGSTGELFF
-	TRBV9	CASSEGVLTEAFF
-	TRBV6-5	CASSYSGSQPQHF
-	TRBV19	CASSPQGGGYGYTF
-	TRBV6-2/TRBV6-3	CASSPPGHKSTDTQYF
-	TRBV27	CASSSREANTEAFF
-	TRBV5-1	CASRASGVYQETQYF
-	TRBV9	CASRAGTGELFF
-	TRBV13	CASSLGREGLAVYEQYF
-	TRBV24-1	CATSDARGLSYEQYF
-	TRBV2	CASTASGGRQPQHF
-	TRBV20-1	CSATADYTF
-	TRBV4-3	CASSQRWDTENTEAFF
-	TRBV30	CAWSITGGNTIYF
-	TRBV28	CASSPPQGKGTGELFF
-	TRBV30	CAWSLGTYGQPQHF
-	TRBV28	CASSFSVLEIGNWDTGELFF
-	TRBV9	CASSVEGAETQYF